A single sample gave rise to the 14 T cell receptor beta chains below, sequenced in a study of cytomegalovirus exposure and HLA in healthy donors. The primer mix had 60 Vbeta and 13 Jbeta primers. Libraries were prepared by immunoSEQ multiplex PCR; TCRdb keeps only in-frame clonotypes and omits some of them. The data contain some 200,000 clones, around 70% of them seen just once; the ten biggest clones take up about 3%. Sequenced material: PBMCs. The receptors stem from a man in his forties or fifties in good health and CMV-seropositive.

The table lists this clone with a count of one. The rearrangement joins TRBV7-3 to TRBJ2-3; 7 bases align to TRBD1. There are 14 residues in the CDR3. From germline, CDR1 is SGHTA and CDR2 FQGTGA. V shed 5 bases and J 10 bases; nucleotides not matched to a gene: 12. The CDR3 loop is CASSTGDRYRSQYF. The CDR3 region has the DNA TGTGCCAGCAGCACTGGGGACAGATATCGGTCGCAGTATTTT.

The chain employs TRBV7-9 and TRBJ2-7; TRBD1 matches 9 bases. This CDR3 is built from 14 residues. Germline loops: CDR1 SEHNR, CDR2 FQNEAQ (reference sequence). The V and J ends lost 1 base and 3 bases, in that order; junction bases with no gene match: 1. CDR3 DNA: TGTGCCAGCAGCTTAGGACAGGGGGACTACGAGCAGTACTTC. It encodes CASSLGQGDYEQYF.

This clone was seen only a few times. This rearrangement joins TRBV10-3 to TRBJ1-1; D unclear. CDR1 and CDR2 (germline): ENHRY, SYGVKD. The CDR3 consists of 13 residues. V lost 0 bases, J lost 3 bases, and 5 bases lay in between. The CDR3 reads CAISESAYTEAFF. The CDR3 DNA follows: TGTGCCATCAGTGAGTCAGCCTACACTGAAGCTTTCTTT.

The V gene is TRBV5-1, the J gene TRBJ2-2; possible D gene TRBD1, 6 bases. Germline V gene sequence: CDR1 SGHRS, CDR2 YFSETQ. Trimming pared 4 bases from V and 0 bases from J, leaving 10 bases between. The CDR3 has 15 amino acids. The CDR3 DNA sequence: TGCGCCAGCAGCCCGGGACATGCGAACACCGGGGAGCTGTTTTTT. Amino acid sequence: CASSPGHANTGELFF.

This chain uses TRBV28 with TRBJ2-7; 7 nucleotides agree with TRBD1. The germline CDR1 and CDR2 sequences are MDHEN and SYDVKM. This CDR3 comprises 16 residues. Unmatched junction bases numbered 13, after V lost 3 bases and J lost 5 bases. The CDR3 sequence is CASSLLLRQGRNEQYF. The CDR3 DNA reads TGTGCCAGCAGTTTGCTCCTACGACAGGGTCGAAACGAGCAGTACTTC.

Points on this clone: The junction departs from germline at one end; a sequencing error may be responsible. The gene calls are TRBV5-1 and TRBJ1-2, with a weak D call TRBD1 (5 bases). The length of the CDR3 is 12 residues. The V gene's germline CDR1 is SGHRS and CDR2 YFSETQ. This CDR3 reads CASSAGNTRHLF. The DNA for the CDR3 is TGCGCCAGCAGCGCAGGGAATACCAGACACCTCTTC.

This chain links TRBV7-9 with TRBJ2-1; 10 bases match TRBD2. Germline CDR1 and CDR2: SEHNR and FQNEAQ (reference sequence). V was clipped by 3 bases and J by 6 bases; unmatched bases: 2. The CDR3 contains 14 residues. The CDR3 spells CASSLERGGNEQFF. The CDR3 DNA is TGTGCCAGCAGCTTGGAGCGGGGGGGCAATGAGCAGTTCTTC.

The CDR3 coding sequence is TGTGCCAGCAGCTTAAATGCGGGGGTAAGCAATCAGCCCCAGCATTTT. Translation: CASSLNAGVSNQPQHF. The chain combines TRBV7-2 with TRBJ1-5, with D perhaps matching TRBD1 (5 bases). Germline V gene sequence: CDR1 SGHTA, CDR2 FQGNSA. This CDR3 has 16 residues. V was cut by 2 bases and J by 1 base, with 12 bases left in between. The variable domain in full, completed from reference TRBV7-2 and TRBJ1-5, reads GAGVSQSPSNKVTEKGKDVELRCDPISGHTALYWYRQSLGQGLEFLIYFQGNSAPDKSGLPSDRFSAERTGGSVSTLTIQRTQQEDSAVYLCASSLNAGVSNQPQHFGDGTRLSIL.

V and J are TRBV6-5 and TRBJ2-7; D possibly corresponds to TRBD1 (6 bases). CDR1 is MNHEY, CDR2 SVGAGI, per germline. V was shortened by 6 bases and J by 0 bases, with 12 bases between the two germline ends. The CDR3 extends over 14 amino acids. CDR3 nucleotides: TGTGCCAGCAGCCCCACAGGGACCTCCTACGAGCAGTACTTC. Protein sequence: CASSPTGTSYEQYF.

There are a few counts of this clone. The rearrangement links TRBV4-3 to TRBJ2-1; tentative D call: TRBD1 (6 bases). The V and J ends lost 0 bases and 6 bases respectively, with 15 bases between them. Per the germline V gene, CDR1 is LGHNA and CDR2 is YSLEER. This CDR3 is built from 16 residues. The CDR3 protein is CASSQDPQGTVNEQFF. The CDR3, as DNA: TGCGCCAGCAGCCAAGATCCGCAGGGGACGGTCAATGAGCAGTTCTTC.

The CDR3 DNA is TGCGCCAGCAGCCAAGAAGTCGGGTCCAGCTTATCACAGTACTTC. This sequence encodes CASSQEVGSSLSQYF. This chain uses TRBV4-3 with TRBJ2-5; D ambiguous. The V end lost 0 bases, the J end lost 11 bases, and 19 bases lay between the germline ends. The germline gives CDR1 LGHNA, CDR2 YSLEER. The CDR3 totals 15 residues.

The V and J genes are TRBV15 and TRBJ1-3; D unresolved. Germline V CDR1 and CDR2: LNHNV, YYDKDF (reference sequence). The ends were cut back, 0 bases at V and 3 bases at J, with 3 bases in the middle. The CDR3 is made up of 13 amino acids. The CDR3 reads CATSRDHGNTIYF. CDR3 bases: TGTGCCACCAGCAGAGACCATGGAAACACCATATATTTT.

The chain combines TRBV25-1 with TRBJ2-3; TRBD1 agrees at 9 bases. The V gene's germline CDR1 is MGHDK and CDR2 SYGVNS. The V and J ends lost 1 base and 0 bases, in that order; junction bases with no gene match: 2. The CDR3 extends over 16 amino acids. The CDR3 sequence is CASSEWGTGSTDTQYF. The DNA for the CDR3 is TGTGCCAGCAGTGAATGGGGGACAGGGAGCACAGATACGCAGTATTTT.

A remark on this clone: The same CDR3 also results from other DNA sequences found in this sample. V gene TRBV7-2 combines with J gene TRBJ1-2; 8 nucleotides agree with TRBD1. V lost 2 bases to trimming and J lost 2 bases; unmatched junction nucleotides: 1. Germline CDR1 is SGHTA and CDR2 is FQGNSA. The length of the CDR3 is 14 residues. The CDR3 region has the DNA TGTGCCAGCAGCTTACGGACAGGGAACTATGGCTACACCTTC. It is translated as CASSLRTGNYGYTF.